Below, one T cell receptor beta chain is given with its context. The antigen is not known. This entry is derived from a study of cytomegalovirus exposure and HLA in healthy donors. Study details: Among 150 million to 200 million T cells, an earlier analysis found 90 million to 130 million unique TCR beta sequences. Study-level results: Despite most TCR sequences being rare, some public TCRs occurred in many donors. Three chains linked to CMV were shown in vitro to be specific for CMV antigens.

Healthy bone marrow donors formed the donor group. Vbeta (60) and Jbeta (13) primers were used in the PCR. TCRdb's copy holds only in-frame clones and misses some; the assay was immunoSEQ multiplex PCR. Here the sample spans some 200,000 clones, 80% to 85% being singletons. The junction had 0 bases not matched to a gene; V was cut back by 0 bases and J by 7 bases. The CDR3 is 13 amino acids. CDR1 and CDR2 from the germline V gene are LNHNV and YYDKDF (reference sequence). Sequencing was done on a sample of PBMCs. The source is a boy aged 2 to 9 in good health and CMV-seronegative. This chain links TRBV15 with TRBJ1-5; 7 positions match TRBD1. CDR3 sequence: CATSREGQQPQHF. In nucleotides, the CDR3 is TGTGCCACCAGCAGAGAGGGACAGCAGCCCCAGCATTTT.